This T cell receptor (beta chain) appears in the sequencing data of a study of lymphopenia after photon versus proton radiotherapy. Measured with immunoSEQ multiplex PCR; TCRdb has only the in-frame clones, and not every one. The sample lists about 160,000 clones, about 85% occurring once. Germline lookup yields CDR1 MNHNS and CDR2 SASEGT. The CDR3 covers 15 residues. V gave up 2 bases and J gave up 2 bases, with 13 bases separating them. This chain uses TRBV6-1 with TRBJ2-7; the D is unclear. The source of this sequence is a man aged 45-65 years with gastric cancer. The source was peripheral blood, collected from a patient treated with photon-based radiotherapy. The chain's CDR3 is CASSERVRGTYEQYF. Here the CDR3 DNA reads TGTGCCAGCAGTGAAAGGGTGCGCGGAACCTACGAGCAGTACTTC.